A selection of T cell receptor beta chains follows, all from one sample in a study of CD8 T cells in ankylosing spondylitis. TCRdb independently ran MiXCR on the 5' RACE reads; one entry per CDR3 protein. The sample shows roughly 400,000 distinct CDR3 sequences, approximately 20% of them seen only once. Sequencing was carried out using blood, either unsorted or a sorted T cell fraction (not recorded which). These receptors were collected from a male donor with ankylosing spondylitis. Each CDR3 is given with its conserved first and last residue. Clone size appears in some rows only: once, few, many, or a class for an expanded clone.

V gene	clone size	CDR3 protein
TRBV18	.	CASSPSTTGLYEQYF
TRBV5-1	few	CASGDRRPRGGADTQYF
TRBV9	.	CASSVVGEQYF
TRBV7-9	few	CASSLLLDRDNEQFF
TRBV20-1	.	CSAPNPTGWAGELFF
TRBV29-1	few	CSVTNGGQGFGELFF
TRBV5-5	.	CASSPQPGVNEKLFF
TRBV19	few	CASSMQLTGYTF
TRBV27	few	CASSLWGARTEAFF
TRBV2	few	CASRSTGIDIQYF
TRBV7-9	.	CASSFRAGESTDTQYF
TRBV5-5	few	CASSRTGATADTEAFF
TRBV12-3/TRBV12-4	many	CASRQGPVSYEQYF
TRBV27	few	CASRMIYEQYF
TRBV18	.	CASSTNGGAMNTEAFF
TRBV20-1	.	CSALGTPTSSYNSPLHF
TRBV12-3/TRBV12-4	few	CASSLSSEAGGAGELFF
TRBV18	.	CASSPPSVPGELFF
TRBV20-1	.	CSAKRDELAYEQYF
TRBV7-9	few	CASSLPTGSPEAFF
TRBV20-1	.	CSAISGTYGYTF
TRBV6-5	few	CASSYVTGELFF
TRBV4-3	many	CASSQDPQGSESPLHF
TRBV30	.	CAWSATSYEQFF
TRBV12-3/TRBV12-4	few	CASSSEGLGQETQYF
TRBV9	many	CASSAPAGVQQFF
TRBV19	.	CASSTRLGPHYGYTF
TRBV6-1	few	CASTPGLAGTDTQYF
TRBV18	few	CASSPGRSRGGELFF
TRBV9	few	CASSVGAGGDETQYF
TRBV7-8	.	CASSLGGQGNEQFF
TRBV12-3/TRBV12-4	many	CASSLLAGDNEQFF
TRBV6-2/TRBV6-3	.	CASSGTVSYEQYF
TRBV5-6	few	CASSHNRGRTEAFF
TRBV5-1	few	CASSLMVDPPNEQFF
TRBV20-1	.	CSASGSGANVLTF
TRBV20-1	.	CSARSGTRVETQYF
TRBV5-1	few	CASTRDGVNEKLFF
TRBV7-6	few	CASTQDRSYNEQFF
TRBV2	.	CASSVGLAGEGEQFF
TRBV20-1	few	CSARDSPGQRVTDTQYF
TRBV6-2/TRBV6-3	few	CASSYSGTSLNTEAFF
TRBV20-1	few	CSGLIDYPSTDTQYF
TRBV5-1	.	CASRSPGGVDTQYF
TRBV7-8	few	CASSLLPGVNEQFF
TRBV2	many	CASSARSSYNEQFF
TRBV14	.	CASSRSHSGNSPLHF
TRBV28	.	CASSPVDRANEQFF
TRBV4-2	.	CASSWGGAGGSYNEQFF
TRBV12-3/TRBV12-4	.	CASSSWGSGTYNEQFF
TRBV7-2	few	CASSFSGNANTGELFF
TRBV7-9	.	CASNRDRDGYTF
TRBV18	.	CASSPRGPGANVLTF
TRBV2	.	CASSEGWAYNSPLHF
TRBV7-2	.	CASSFPGSTIYF